The 3 T cell receptor beta chains listed next were all sequenced from one sample in a study of blood T cell repertoires in COVID-19. Some clones are missing from TCRdb's copy, which holds only in-frame ones; the method was immunoSEQ multiplex PCR. The repertoire holds around 320,000 clones, with almost 85% as singletons. The sequencing input was peripheral blood. All receptors derive from a human donor in a cohort sampled during active COVID-19.

The chain employs TRBV7-3 and TRBJ2-1; D not certain. V was shortened by 5 bases and J by 10 bases, with 12 bases between the two germline ends. The CDR3 loop spans 12 amino acids. Germline V gene lookup returns CDR1 SGHTA and CDR2 FQGTGA. The chain's CDR3 is CASSHRSGEQFF. The CDR3 bases are TGTGCCAGCAGCCATCGATCCGGGGAGCAGTTCTTC.

The chain is built from TRBV5-1 and TRBJ2-7; possibly TRBD2 for D (5 bases). The germline V gene encodes CDR1 SGHRS and CDR2 YFSETQ. V lost 4 bases to trimming and J lost 1 base, with 21 bases between them. This CDR3 region has 17 residues. The CDR3 region is CASSPGADIGSSYEQYF. CDR3 DNA sequence: TGCGCCAGCAGCCCTGGAGCGGATATTGGATCTTCCTACGAGCAGTACTTC.

V gene TRBV5-1 combines with J gene TRBJ1-2; D not certain. The ends were cut back, 1 base at V and 13 bases at J, with 14 bases in the middle. The V gene's germline CDR1 is SGHRS and CDR2 YFSETQ. This CDR3 region has 12 residues. The CDR3 DNA reads as TGCGCCAGCAGCTTGAGCGGGTCTGGATCCACCTTC. Amino acid sequence: CASSLSGSGSTF.